One sample yielded the 24 T cell receptor beta chains listed below, sequenced in a study of blood T cell repertoires in COVID-19. Here immunoSEQ multiplex PCR was the method, and the copy in TCRdb shows in-frame clones only, minus some. The sample has about 200,000 clones, around four fifths seen once. Sequencing used peripheral blood. These receptors originate from a man in his 60s with COVID-19, enrolled during active disease.

V gene TRBV6-5 combines with J gene TRBJ1-4, with 8 bases that match TRBD1. CDR3 size: 15 residues. V was clipped by 5 bases and J by 7 bases; unmatched bases: 9. The germline gives CDR1 MNHEY, CDR2 SVGAGI. The CDR3 DNA sequence: TGTGCCAGCAGTATACAACAGGGGGAAAGTGAAAAACTGTTTTTT. Translation gives CASSIQQGESEKLFF.

The chain employs TRBV27 and TRBJ2-1; 9 bases are shared with TRBD1. CDR3 size: 15 residues. Trimming took 5 bases from V and 0 from J; bases not matched to a gene: 2. Per germline, CDR1 MNHEY and CDR2 SMNVEV (reference sequence). The CDR3 nucleotides are TGTGCCAGCAGTCAGGACAGGGGCTCCTACAATGAGCAGTTCTTC. It translates to CASSQDRGSYNEQFF.

The CDR3 here is CATSDRDNQPQHF. DNA of the CDR3: TGTGCCACTAGCGACAGGGACAATCAGCCCCAGCATTTT. V gene TRBV15 combines with J gene TRBJ1-5; 7 bases are shared with TRBD1. CDR1 is LNHNV, CDR2 YYDKDF, per germline (reference sequence). The CDR3 extends over 13 amino acids. The V gene end was trimmed by 9 bases and the J gene end by 3 bases; junction bases not matched to a gene: 5.

V gene TRBV4-1 combines with J gene TRBJ2-1; TRBD2 aligns across 16 bases. Germline lookup yields CDR1 MGHRA and CDR2 YSYEKL. There are 22 residues in the CDR3. V dropped 1 base and J dropped 6; count of bases not matched to a gene: 18. The CDR3 DNA reads as TGCGCCAGCAGCCAAGTGTTCCAAGGGGGACTAGCGGGAGGGCTTGTCCGCAATGAGCAGTTCTTC. Encoded protein: CASSQVFQGGLAGGLVRNEQFF.

This chain links TRBV18 with TRBJ2-3; D is possibly TRBD2 (6 bases). The germline V gene has CDR1 KGHSH and CDR2 LQKENI. V gave up 4 bases and J gave up 2 bases, with 16 bases separating them. This CDR3 is 16 amino acids long. Here the CDR3 DNA reads TGTGCCAGCTCACGCGAACCGGGGGAGCCCACAGATACGCAGTATTTT. Translating it yields CASSREPGEPTDTQYF.

The rearrangement uses TRBV5-4 and TRBJ2-5, with 9 positions matching TRBD1. With 0 bases clipped from V and 5 bases from J, the junction kept 11 bases outside the gene matches. The CDR3 runs to 17 residues. Germline V gene lookup returns CDR1 SGHNT and CDR2 YYREEE (reference sequence). CDR3 coding DNA: TGTGCCAGCAGCTTGGGCGGGGGACAGGGAATAAGGGAGACCCAGTACTTC. Translation gives CASSLGGGQGIRETQYF. The full variable domain, its missing parts supplied by reference TRBV5-4 and TRBJ2-5, is ETGVTQSPTHLIKTRGQQVTLRCSSQSGHNTVSWYQQALGQGPQFIFQYYREEENGRGNFPPRFSGLQFPNYSSELNVNALELDDSALYLCASSLGGGQGIRETQYFGPGTRLLVL.

The chain is built from TRBV9 and TRBJ1-2; the match to TRBD1 covers 7 bases. After removal of 3 bases from V and 6 bases from J, the junction contained 8 bases not matched to a gene. This CDR3 spans 14 amino acids. Germline V gives CDR1 SGDLS, CDR2 YYNGEE. The CDR3 spells CASSAFTDRDGYTF. The DNA for the CDR3 is TGTGCCAGCAGCGCCTTCACAGACAGGGATGGCTACACCTTC.

The V gene is TRBV7-2, the J gene TRBJ1-2, with 11 bases fitting TRBD1. V dropped 5 bases and J dropped 7; count of bases not matched to a gene: 9. Germline V gene lookup returns CDR1 SGHTA and CDR2 FQGNSA. This CDR3 has 15 residues. This CDR3 is CASSARTGGASGYTF. The CDR3 DNA follows: TGTGCCAGCAGCGCTCGGACAGGGGGCGCGTCTGGCTACACCTTC.

V usage is TRBV29-1 and J usage is TRBJ2-7, with D tentatively TRBD1 (6 bases). The CDR3 extends over 16 amino acids. Germline V lookup: CDR1 SQVTM, CDR2 ANQGSEA. The germline V and J ends were trimmed by 2 bases and 6 bases, with 23 bases remaining between them. The CDR3 nucleotides read TGCAGCGTTGAACAGGGGACAAGCGCTGGGAGAGGCGAGCAGTACTTC. As protein: CSVEQGTSAGRGEQYF.

The rearrangement links TRBV7-6 to TRBJ2-7, with D uncertain. Trimming left V 1 base short and J 5 bases short, with 9 bases between. This CDR3 has 13 residues. Germline V gene sequence: CDR1 SGHVS, CDR2 FNYEAQ. CDR3 protein: CASSLGDTDEQYF. DNA of the CDR3: TGTGCCAGCAGCTTAGGTGACACCGACGAGCAGTACTTC. Supplemented by reference TRBV7-6 and TRBJ2-7, the full variable domain reads GAGVSQSPRYKVTKRGQDVALRCDPISGHVSLYWYRQALGQGPEFLTYFNYEAQQDKSGLPNDRFSAERPEGSISTLTIQRTEQRDSAMYRCASSLGDTDEQYFGPGTRLTVT.

This chain links TRBV5-1 with TRBJ1-3; 10 nucleotides line up with TRBD1. CDR1 and CDR2 from the germline V gene are SGHRS and YFSETQ. The CDR3 is made up of 18 amino acids. Unmatched junction bases numbered 10, after V lost 0 bases and J lost 4 bases. The CDR3 DNA sequence: TGCGCCAGCAGCTTGGCCCGGACAGGGGGTACATCCGGAAACACCATATATTTT. Amino acid sequence: CASSLARTGGTSGNTIYF.

The J gene is TRBJ2-6, the V gene TRBV18; D gene ambiguous. V gave up 2 bases and J gave up 0 bases, with 14 bases separating them. Germline lookup yields CDR1 KGHSH and CDR2 LQKENI. This CDR3 comprises 18 residues. The CDR3 nucleotides read TGTGCCAGCTCACCAAGAACATCTTCCAGCTCTGGGGCCAACGTCCTGACTTTC. Protein sequence: CASSPRTSSSSGANVLTF.

V gene TRBV28 combines with J gene TRBJ2-5, with D perhaps matching TRBD1 (6 bases). Trimming cost V 4 bases and J 7 bases, with 22 bases left between them. CDR3 length equals 16 residues. CDR1 is MDHEN, CDR2 SYDVKM, per germline. The CDR3 DNA is TGTGCCAGCAGTTCCCTACCGGGACAAATCGTCGGGACCCAGTACTTC. It specifies CASSSLPGQIVGTQYF.

The CDR3 DNA is TGTGCCAGCATTTACAGGAACGGTGAAAAACTGTTTTTT. It translates to CASIYRNGEKLFF. The gene calls are TRBV28 and TRBJ1-4; a weak D match, TRBD1 (5 bases). The CDR3 is 13 residues long. The V and J ends lost 7 bases and 7 bases respectively, with 13 bases between them. Germline CDR1 and CDR2: MDHEN and SYDVKM.

The chain recombines TRBV7-2 with TRBJ1-5, with 8 positions matching TRBD1. The CDR3 sequence is 16 residues long. Germline-derived CDR1 and CDR2 are SGHTA and FQGNSA. The junction had 6 bases not matched to a gene; V was cut back by 5 bases and J by 0 bases. The CDR3 nucleotides read TGTGCCAGCAGCGCAACTGGACAGGGTAGCAATCAGCCCCAGCATTTT. It specifies CASSATGQGSNQPQHF.

V gene TRBV5-1 combines with J gene TRBJ2-2; 8 bases agree with TRBD1. Germline V CDR1 and CDR2: SGHRS, YFSETQ. V lost 3 bases and J lost 2; bases outside the gene matches: 3. CDR3 length equals 15 residues. The CDR3 bases are TGCGCCAGCAGCTCGACAGGGGATAACACCGGGGAGCTGTTTTTT. Protein product: CASSSTGDNTGELFF.

The J gene is TRBJ2-7, the V gene TRBV6-2 or TRBV6-3; D not resolved. CDR1 and CDR2 (germline): MNHEY, SVGEGT. V lost 2 bases and J lost 6, with 11 bases in between. The CDR3 spans 13 residues. The DNA for the CDR3 is TGTGCCAGCAGTTACCCCGGGTCTGGCGAGCAGTACTTC. Protein product: CASSYPGSGEQYF.

This chain joins TRBV15 and TRBJ2-5, with 9 bases fitting TRBD1. CDR3 length: 15 amino acids. J gave up 5 bases and V 1 base, and 5 bases lay outside the gene matches. The germline gives CDR1 LNHNV, CDR2 YYDKDF (reference sequence). CDR3 nucleotide sequence: TGTGCCACCAGCAGAGGGGGACAGGGATTGGAGACCCAGTACTTC. This gives the protein CATSRGGQGLETQYF.

The chain couples TRBV7-2 to TRBJ1-3; D is perhaps TRBD1 (5 bases). CDR3 length equals 15 residues. With 5 bases removed from V and 4 bases from J, the gap between germline ends came to 15 bases. Germline CDR1 SGHTA, CDR2 FQGNSA. The CDR3 coding sequence is TGTGCCAGCAGCCCGCCCGGGGGGGTCGGAAACACCATATATTTT. As protein: CASSPPGGVGNTIYF.

This clone was picked up one time. This chain uses TRBV6-5 with TRBJ2-1, with TRBD2 matching 8 bases. Germline V gene data show CDR1 as MNHEY and CDR2 as SVGAGI. This CDR3 region has 15 residues. J was trimmed by 7 bases and V by 2 bases; bases with no gene match: 7. CDR3 nucleotides: TGTGCCAGCAGTTACCCCGCGGGAGGAGGGAATGAGCAGTTCTTC. It codes for CASSYPAGGGNEQFF.

This rearrangement joins TRBV2 to TRBJ2-5, with D tentatively TRBD2 (6 bases). Germline V CDR1 and CDR2: SNHLY, FYNNEI. The CDR3 is made up of 12 amino acids. V lost 7 bases to trimming and J lost 4 bases, with 10 bases between them. Here the CDR3 DNA reads TGTGCCAGCACCCGGGGGACAGAGACCCAGTACTTC. Amino acids: CASTRGTETQYF.

CDR3 DNA sequence: TGTGCCATCAGTGACCGCACCAAAGGGGATTCACCCCTCCACTTT. Translation gives CAISDRTKGDSPLHF. J is TRBJ1-6 and V is TRBV10-3, with D maybe TRBD1 (5 bases). The CDR3 runs 15 residues. Trimming pared 3 bases from V and 8 bases from J, leaving 14 bases between. Germline CDR1 reads ENHRY; CDR2 reads SYGVKD.

J is TRBJ1-1 and V is TRBV5-1, with unresolved D. Trimming took 1 base from V and 1 from J, leaving 11 bases between them. The CDR3 is made up of 15 amino acids. Germline V gene data show CDR1 as SGHRS and CDR2 as YFSETQ. This chain's CDR3 is CASSLIVAGNTEAFF. DNA of the CDR3: TGCGCCAGCAGCTTGATAGTTGCAGGGAACACTGAAGCTTTCTTT.

The gene calls are TRBV7-2 and TRBJ1-4, with 7 nucleotides matching TRBD1. This CDR3 contains 14 residues. The V and J ends lost 5 bases and 4 bases, in that order; junction bases with no gene match: 4. CDR1 and CDR2 (germline): SGHTA, FQGNSA. CDR3 region: CASSHRGNNEKLFF. DNA for the CDR3: TGTGCCAGCAGCCACAGGGGAAATAATGAAAAACTGTTTTTT.